This T cell receptor (beta chain) is from a study of shared clonotypes between healthy human individuals. Across the study: Researchers drew samples from a couple of women and three men aged 18 to 49. CD4 naive cells filled three plates per donor, CD4 memory three, CD8 naive two and CD8 memory one. Overall study findings and caveats: Generation of non-shared clonotypes was less probable than generation of clonotypes shared by all four donors.

V dropped 1 base and J dropped 2 bases, with 9 bases sitting between them. CDR1 and CDR2 from the germline V gene are SGHDN and FVKESK. The CDR3 runs 14 residues. Comment on this clone: Its specificity is unknown.

Sequencing was performed with immunoSEQ multiplex PCR; in TCRdb, only in-frame clones are kept and a portion is missing. In the table there are over a million clones, about four fifths of which are singletons. The V call is TRBV14, the J call TRBJ2-7, with D unclear. The sequence was collected from a man younger than 30 in good health. Some clones in this sample may be carry-over from other donors' samples. Sequenced input: memory CD4+ T cells from PBMCs. Subset specified: CD45RA-negative fraction. The CDR3 DNA sequence: TGTGCCAGCAGCCAAGTTTTTTCTCCCTACGAGCAGTACTTC. This encodes CASSQVFSPYEQYF.